This T cell receptor (beta chain) was found in a study of neurological immune-mediated disorders. This clonotype appeared many times. TCRdb redid the calling of the 5' RACE reads with MiXCR, one entry per CDR3 protein. This sample yields some 22,000 distinct CDR3 sequences, of which approximately 15% are seen a single time; around 7.5% belongs to the top ten. CDR3 size: 14 residues. Germline V lookup: CDR1 SGHRS, CDR2 YFSETQ. The V and J ends lost 0 bases and 4 bases respectively, with 11 bases between them. V is TRBV5-1 and J is TRBJ2-7; tentative D call: TRBD1 (5 bases). The sequence derives from a woman younger than 30 with multiple sclerosis. Sequencing was carried out using CD8+ T cells from blood. CDR3 DNA sequence: TGCGCCAGCAGCTTGGAGACAGAGTTATACGAGCAGTACTTC. It translates to CASSLETELYEQYF.